Included here is one TCR beta chain sequence, with context. The sample originates from a study of blood T cell repertoires in COVID-19. Libraries were prepared by immunoSEQ multiplex PCR; TCRdb keeps only in-frame clonotypes and omits some of them. Of about 400,000 clones listed, roughly 90% were seen once; the top ten hold about 0.89%. Participant age was about 18 to 89 years, and participants resided in approximately 24 US areas. Participants' own reports of clinical history determined their cohort assignment. CDR1 is LNHDA and CDR2 is SQIVND in the germline V gene (reference sequence). With 5 bases removed from V and 1 base from J, the gap between germline ends came to 8 bases. This CDR3 has 13 residues.

The gene calls are TRBV19 and TRBJ1-1; D is unresolved. The clonotype comes from a woman in her twenties or thirties with acute COVID-19. The source material was PBMCs or T cells enriched from blood (not recorded which). The CDR3 loop is CASSLQENTEAFF. CDR3 coding DNA: TGTGCCAGTAGTCTCCAGGAGAACACTGAAGCTTTCTTT. Looking up the rest from reference TRBV19 and TRBJ1-1 gives the full variable domain: DGGITQSPKYLFRKEGQNVTLSCEQNLNHDAMYWYRQDPGQGLRLIYYSQIVNDFQKGDIAEGYSVSREKKESFPLTVTSAQKNPTAFYLCASSLQENTEAFFGQGTRLTVV.